Listed below are T cell receptor beta chains from one sample, sequenced in a study of blood T cell repertoires in COVID-19. Here immunoSEQ multiplex PCR was the method, and the copy in TCRdb shows in-frame clones only, minus some. The repertoire holds some 190,000 clones, with more than 75% as singletons. Material: peripheral blood. Receptors were obtained from a woman in her forties or fifties with active or convalescent COVID-19. Each CDR3 is given with its conserved first and last residue. The D gene is left open where the match is weak. Clone size appears in some rows only: once, few, many, or a class for an expanded clone.

size	D	J	V	CDR3	DNA
-	TRBD1	TRBJ1-2	TRBV4-2	CASSRTSGQDLNYGYTF	TGTGCCAGCAGCCGTACCTCGGGACAGGATTTAAACTATGGCTACACCTTC
-	-	TRBJ2-7	TRBV4-3	CASSQARRGGPSEQYF	TGCGCCAGCAGCCAAGCCAGAAGGGGGGGGCCAAGCGAGCAGTACTTC
-	-	TRBJ1-4	TRBV18	CASSEGRWHEKLFF	TGTGCCAGCTCAGAGGGGAGGTGGCATGAAAAACTGTTTTTT
-	TRBD1	TRBJ1-4	TRBV7-9	CASSLKTGLNEKLFF	TGTGCCAGCAGCTTAAAGACAGGGCTAAACGAAAAACTGTTTTTT
-	-	TRBJ1-2	TRBV19	CASSPLGEVHYGYTF	TGTGCCAGTAGTCCCCTTGGGGAGGTCCACTATGGCTACACCTTC
-	TRBD1	TRBJ1-1	TRBV10-3	CAMTGAKGTEAFF	TGTGCCATGACAGGGGCCAAGGGCACTGAAGCTTTCTTT
few	TRBD1	TRBJ2-3	TRBV28	CASRYRGSPSTDTQYF	TGTGCCAGCAGATACAGGGGGTCCCCTAGCACAGATACGCAGTATTTT
-	TRBD1	TRBJ1-2	TRBV28	CASSSRLGTGGYGYTF	TGTGCCAGCAGTTCTCGCCTCGGGACAGGGGGCTATGGCTACACCTTC
-	-	TRBJ1-2	TRBV30	CAGVQVPSGGYTF	TGTGCCGGGGTACAGGTGCCCTCGGGTGGCTACACCTTC
-	-	TRBJ1-4	TRBV6-2/TRBV6-3	CASSNGHPRFNEKLFF	TGTGCCAGCAGTAATGGACATCCCCGCTTTAATGAAAAACTGTTTTTT
-	-	TRBJ2-7	TRBV2	CASRYLEQYF	TGTGCCAGCAGGTATTTAGAGCAGTACTTC
-	-	TRBJ2-7	TRBV7-2	CASSLNRAFLNEQYF	TGTGCCAGCAGCTTAAACAGGGCCTTCTTAAACGAGCAGTACTTC
-	-	TRBJ1-3	TRBV28	CASSPTGIGNTIYF	TGTGCCAGCAGCCCGACGGGGATCGGAAACACCATATATTTT
-	-	TRBJ1-1	TRBV10-3	CATEGTLGDTEAFF	TGTGCCACCGAGGGGACTCTCGGGGACACTGAAGCTTTCTTT
-	TRBD1	TRBJ1-2	TRBV7-8	CASSLVDRGYGYTF	TGTGCCAGCAGCTTAGTGGACAGGGGCTATGGCTACACCTTC
-	-	TRBJ2-5	TRBV3-1/TRBV3-2	CASSQAGQETQYF	TGTGCCAGCAGCCAAGCCGGCCAAGAGACCCAGTACTTC
-	TRBD1	TRBJ2-3	TRBV29-1	CSVEDRQGVADTQYF	TGCAGCGTTGAAGATCGGCAGGGGGTCGCAGATACGCAGTATTTT
-	TRBD1	TRBJ1-2	TRBV4-2	CASNPGQGANYGYTF	TGTGCCAGCAACCCTGGACAGGGGGCGAACTATGGCTACACCTTC
-	TRBD2	TRBJ2-5	TRBV7-2	CASSLGVAGRQETQYF	TGTGCCAGCAGCTTAGGCGTAGCGGGGCGCCAAGAGACCCAGTACTTC
few	TRBD1	TRBJ2-1	TRBV10-3	CAISESGQGANEQFF	TGTGCCATCAGTGAGTCGGGACAGGGGGCTAATGAGCAGTTCTTC
-	TRBD1	TRBJ2-2	TRBV5-1	CASSFTGTGGAGELFF	TGCGCCAGCAGTTTTACCGGGACAGGGGGTGCCGGGGAGCTGTTTTTT
-	-	TRBJ1-3	TRBV2	CASSNGGWPGNTIYF	TGTGCCAGCAGTAATGGAGGGTGGCCTGGAAACACCATATATTTT
-	-	TRBJ1-2	TRBV15	CATSSREPLYGYTF	TGTGCCACCAGCTCCCGGGAGCCTCTCTATGGCTACACCTTC
-	TRBD1	TRBJ1-4	TRBV28	CASSRGTGGNEKLFF	TGTGCCAGCAGCCGCGGGACAGGGGGCAATGAAAAACTGTTTTTT
few	-	TRBJ1-1	TRBV14	CASSQGANTEAFF	TGTGCCAGCAGCCAGGGGGCGAACACTGAAGCTTTCTTT
once	TRBD1	TRBJ1-5	TRBV7-2	CASSEDRGVSPQHF	TGTGCCAGCAGCGAAGACAGGGGCGTATCGCCCCAGCATTTT
few	-	TRBJ1-4	TRBV27	CASTPFATETEKLFF	TGTGCCAGCACCCCATTCGCGACAGAGACTGAAAAACTGTTTTTT
once	-	TRBJ1-5	TRBV28	CASKPVTGGVNQPQHF	TGTGCCAGCAAACCTGTCACGGGGGGTGTTAATCAGCCCCAGCATTTT
-	-	TRBJ1-2	TRBV2	CASSDLSRRGTYGYTF	TGTGCCAGCAGTGATCTGTCAAGAAGGGGTACTTATGGCTACACCTTC
-	TRBD2	TRBJ2-1	TRBV19	CASSIGNGGSNEQFF	TGTGCCAGTAGTATCGGGAACGGGGGGAGCAATGAGCAGTTCTTC
-	TRBD1	TRBJ1-6	TRBV30	CAWETGSSPLHF	TGTGCCTGGGAGACAGGGTCATCACCCCTCCACTTT
-	TRBD2	TRBJ2-1	TRBV27	CASGTSGRHEQFF	TGTGCCAGTGGGACTAGCGGGCGGCATGAGCAGTTCTTC
once	TRBD2	TRBJ2-2	TRBV9	CASSPIRGGTGELFF	TGTGCCAGCAGCCCCATACGGGGGGGCACCGGGGAGCTGTTTTTT
-	-	TRBJ2-2	TRBV28	CASSSSGVGTGELFF	TGTGCCAGCAGTTCCTCAGGGGTAGGGACCGGGGAGCTGTTTTTT
-	TRBD2	TRBJ2-1	TRBV6-6	CAGGGVFNEQFF	TGTGCCGGGGGAGGGGTGTTCAATGAGCAGTTCTTC
-	-	TRBJ2-1	TRBV4-1	CASSQLSHWEQFF	TGCGCCAGCAGCCAGCTTAGTCACTGGGAGCAGTTCTTC
-	TRBD2	TRBJ2-1	TRBV27	CASSLAGGNYNEQFF	TGTGCCAGCAGTCTAGCGGGGGGGAACTACAATGAGCAGTTCTTC
-	-	TRBJ1-2	TRBV30	CAWIMTGLDYGYTF	TGTGCCTGGATTATGACAGGTTTAGACTATGGCTACACCTTC
-	-	TRBJ1-3	TRBV3-1/TRBV3-2	CASSQDLIGRGSGNTIYF	TGTGCCAGCAGCCAAGATCTAATAGGGAGAGGATCTGGAAACACCATATATTTT
-	-	TRBJ1-2	TRBV30	CAWSVGGIEFYGYTF	TGTGCCTGGAGTGTTGGGGGGATAGAATTCTATGGCTACACCTTC
-	-	TRBJ1-4	TRBV5-8	CASRPHEPGEKLFF	TGTGCCAGCAGGCCGCACGAGCCCGGGGAAAAACTGTTTTTT